The entry below gives a single T cell receptor beta chain sequence along with its context. The data are from a study of blood T cell repertoires in COVID-19. Sequencing used immunoSEQ multiplex PCR; TCRdb keeps in-frame clones, though not all of them. This sample has about 170,000 clones, with 80% to 90% found just once. Germline CDR1 and CDR2: LNHDA and SQIVND (reference sequence). CDR3 length equals 17 residues. J gave up 1 base and V 5 bases, and 9 bases lay outside the gene matches. This chain joins TRBV19 and TRBJ2-2, with TRBD1 matching over 8 bases. Source material: peripheral blood. The sequence derives from a man in his forties or fifties who had recovered from COVID-19. This chain's CDR3 is CASSPRHGTGNTGELFF. In DNA, the CDR3 is TGTGCCAGTAGTCCGCGCCACGGGACAGGGAACACCGGGGAGCTGTTTTTT.